This T cell receptor beta chain was observed in a study of Graves' ophthalmopathy and Graves' hyperthyroidism. Whole-study findings and limits: Most thyroid clonotypes with frequency above 0.001 were detected in blood too. A 13-signature model separated ophthalmopathy from stable hyperthyroidism, reaching roughly 85% sensitivity and under 82% specificity cross-validated.

Amplified material comprised TCR beta CDR3 regions derived from RNA transcripts. First-round RT-PCR used HTBI primers; second-round multiplex PCR followed. TCRdb re-called the multiplex PCR reads with MiXCR, one entry per CDR3 protein. The sample has roughly 1.1 million distinct CDR3 sequences, about 36% seen once. The table lists this clonotype with a few counts. The antigen is not known. This may arise from a read error, as a much more abundant clone is one base away. In germline, CDR1 is SQVTM, CDR2 ANQGSEA. This CDR3 is 13 amino acids long. V and J are TRBV29-1 and TRBJ1-2; no clear D. This clonotype originated in an adult man with Graves' hyperthyroidism. Sequenced: peripheral blood or thyroid tissue (not recorded which). The CDR3 sequence: CSIEEYTNYGYTF. The DNA of the CDR3 is TGCAGCATTGAAGAATACACGAACTATGGCTACACCTTC.